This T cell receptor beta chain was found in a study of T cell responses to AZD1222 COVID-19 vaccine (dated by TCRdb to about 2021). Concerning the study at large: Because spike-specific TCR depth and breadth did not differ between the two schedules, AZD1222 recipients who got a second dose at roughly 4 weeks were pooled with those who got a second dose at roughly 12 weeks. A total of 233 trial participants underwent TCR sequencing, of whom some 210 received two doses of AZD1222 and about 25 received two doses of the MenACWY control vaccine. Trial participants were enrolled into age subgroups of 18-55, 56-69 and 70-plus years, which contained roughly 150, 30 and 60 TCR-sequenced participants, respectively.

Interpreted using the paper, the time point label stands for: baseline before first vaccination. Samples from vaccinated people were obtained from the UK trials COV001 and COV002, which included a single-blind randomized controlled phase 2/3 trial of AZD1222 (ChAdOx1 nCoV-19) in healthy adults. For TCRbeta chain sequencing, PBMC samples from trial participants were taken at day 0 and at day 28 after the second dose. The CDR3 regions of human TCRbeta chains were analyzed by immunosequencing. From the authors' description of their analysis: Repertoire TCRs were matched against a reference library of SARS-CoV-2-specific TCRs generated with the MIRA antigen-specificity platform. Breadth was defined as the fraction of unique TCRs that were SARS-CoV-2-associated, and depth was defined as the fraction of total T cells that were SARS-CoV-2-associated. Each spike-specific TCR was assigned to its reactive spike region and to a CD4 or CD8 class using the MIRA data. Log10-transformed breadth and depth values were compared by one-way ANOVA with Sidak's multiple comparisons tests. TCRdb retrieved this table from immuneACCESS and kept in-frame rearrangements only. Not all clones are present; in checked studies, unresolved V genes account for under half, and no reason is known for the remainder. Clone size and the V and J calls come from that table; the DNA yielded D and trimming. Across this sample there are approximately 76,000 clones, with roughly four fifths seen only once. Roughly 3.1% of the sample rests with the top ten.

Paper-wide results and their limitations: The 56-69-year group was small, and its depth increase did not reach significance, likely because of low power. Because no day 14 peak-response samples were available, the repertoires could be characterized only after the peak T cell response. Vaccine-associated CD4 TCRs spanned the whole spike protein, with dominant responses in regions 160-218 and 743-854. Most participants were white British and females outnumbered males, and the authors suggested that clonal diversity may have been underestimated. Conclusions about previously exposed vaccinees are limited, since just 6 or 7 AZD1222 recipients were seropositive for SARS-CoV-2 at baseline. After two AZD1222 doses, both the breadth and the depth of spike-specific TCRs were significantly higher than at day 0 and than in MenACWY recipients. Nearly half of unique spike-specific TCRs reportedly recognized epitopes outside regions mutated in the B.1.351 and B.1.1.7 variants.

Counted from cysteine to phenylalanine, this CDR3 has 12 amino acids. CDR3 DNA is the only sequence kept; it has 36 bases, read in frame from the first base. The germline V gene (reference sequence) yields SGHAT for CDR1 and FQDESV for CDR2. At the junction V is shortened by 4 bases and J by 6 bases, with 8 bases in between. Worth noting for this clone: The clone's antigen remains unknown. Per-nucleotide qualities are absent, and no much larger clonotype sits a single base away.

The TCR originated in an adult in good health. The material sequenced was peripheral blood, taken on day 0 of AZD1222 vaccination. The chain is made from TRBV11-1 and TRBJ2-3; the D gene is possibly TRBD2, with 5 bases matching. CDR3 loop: CASSSSYDTQYF. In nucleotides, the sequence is TGTGCCAGCAGCTCTAGCTACGATACGCAGTATTTT.